The rows below give T cell receptor beta chains drawn from one sample of a study of CD8+CD57+ T cells in acquired aplastic anemia. TCRdb reprocessed the reads via MiXCR and lists one record per CDR3 protein. In the table there are under 200,000 distinct CDR3 sequences, 64% of which are singletons. Sequenced material: sorted CD4+, CD8+, or CD8+CD57+ T cells (not recorded which) from PBMCs. Every receptor here comes from a human donor with severe aplastic anemia or a healthy control (not recorded which). The CDR3 runs from the conserved cysteine through the conserved F or W. The order of the fields is J gene, V gene, clone size, D gene, CDR3 protein, CDR3 DNA. D genes are given only for firm matches. Some rows have no size entry. The others give once, few or many, or a class for an expanded clone.

j_call: TRBJ2-5; v_call: TRBV15; clone_size: NA; d_call: NA; cdr3_aa: CATSRRGFETQYF; cdr3_nt: TGTGCCACCAGCAGACGAGGATTTGAGACCCAGTACTTC
j_call: TRBJ1-2; v_call: TRBV14; clone_size: NA; d_call: NA; cdr3_aa: CASSQGAGAYGYTF; cdr3_nt: TGTGCCAGCAGCCAAGGTGCAGGGGCATATGGCTACACCTTC
j_call: TRBJ1-4; v_call: TRBV10-3; clone_size: NA; d_call: TRBD1; cdr3_aa: CASMRQGATNEKLFF; cdr3_nt: TGTGCCAGCATGAGACAGGGGGCAACTAATGAAAAACTGTTTTTT
j_call: TRBJ2-5; v_call: TRBV7-6; clone_size: many; d_call: NA; cdr3_aa: CASSLPHRSLKTQYF; cdr3_nt: TGTGCCAGCAGCTTACCGCACAGGTCTCTAAAGACCCAGTACTTC
j_call: TRBJ1-1; v_call: TRBV7-8; clone_size: NA; d_call: NA; cdr3_aa: CASSILGGDTEAFF; cdr3_nt: TGTGCCAGCAGCATCCTGGGGGGAGACACTGAAGCTTTCTTT
j_call: TRBJ2-3; v_call: TRBV29-1; clone_size: few; d_call: NA; cdr3_aa: CSVVPSGTSTDTQYF; cdr3_nt: TGCAGCGTTGTGCCCAGCGGCACTAGCACAGATACGCAGTATTTT
j_call: TRBJ2-7; v_call: TRBV7-9; clone_size: few; d_call: TRBD1; cdr3_aa: CASSLTGGAAEQYF; cdr3_nt: TGTGCCAGCAGCCTGACAGGGGGCGCAGCCGAGCAGTACTTC
j_call: TRBJ2-3; v_call: TRBV6-4; clone_size: NA; d_call: TRBD2; cdr3_aa: CASSDSTSGGSEQYF; cdr3_nt: TGTGCCAGCAGTGACTCGACTAGCGGGGGGAGTGAGCAGTATTTT
j_call: TRBJ2-5; v_call: TRBV20-1; clone_size: few; d_call: NA; cdr3_aa: CSASHGYQETQYF; cdr3_nt: TGCAGTGCTAGTCATGGGTACCAAGAGACCCAGTACTTC
j_call: TRBJ2-1; v_call: TRBV29-1; clone_size: NA; d_call: TRBD2; cdr3_aa: CSVVGLAENEQFF; cdr3_nt: TGCAGCGTTGTAGGACTAGCGGAAAATGAGCAGTTCTTC
j_call: TRBJ2-5; v_call: TRBV19; clone_size: NA; d_call: NA; cdr3_aa: CASSIGRQETQYF; cdr3_nt: TGTGCCAGTAGTATTGGCAGGCAAGAGACCCAGTACTTC
j_call: TRBJ1-5; v_call: TRBV10-3; clone_size: NA; d_call: TRBD1; cdr3_aa: CAISERDREVSDQPQHF; cdr3_nt: TGTGCCATCAGTGAGAGGGACAGGGAGGTTAGCGATCAGCCCCAGCATTTT
j_call: TRBJ2-1; v_call: TRBV20-1; clone_size: NA; d_call: NA; cdr3_aa: CSANSAGMGEQFF; cdr3_nt: TGCAGTGCCAACTCCGCGGGAATGGGTGAGCAGTTCTTC
j_call: TRBJ2-7; v_call: TRBV5-1; clone_size: NA; d_call: NA; cdr3_aa: CASSLASISAYEQYF; cdr3_nt: TGCGCCAGCAGCTTGGCCTCAATATCCGCCTACGAGCAGTACTTC
j_call: TRBJ2-1; v_call: TRBV2; clone_size: once; d_call: NA; cdr3_aa: CASSEARVVDEQFF; cdr3_nt: TGTGCCAGCAGTGAAGCACGGGTTGTTGATGAGCAGTTCTTC
j_call: TRBJ2-1; v_call: TRBV4-3; clone_size: many; d_call: TRBD2; cdr3_aa: CASSLREGPHNEQFF; cdr3_nt: TGCGCCAGCAGCCTTCGGGAGGGGCCGCACAATGAGCAGTTCTTC
j_call: TRBJ2-1; v_call: TRBV7-2; clone_size: few; d_call: NA; cdr3_aa: CASSPRDYENNEQFF; cdr3_nt: TGTGCCAGCAGCCCCCGAGACTACGAGAACAATGAGCAGTTCTTC
j_call: TRBJ2-3; v_call: TRBV24-1; clone_size: once; d_call: TRBD1; cdr3_aa: CATSDPGQGAADTQYF; cdr3_nt: TGTGCCACCAGTGATCCCGGACAGGGGGCCGCAGATACGCAGTATTTT
j_call: TRBJ2-1; v_call: TRBV2; clone_size: NA; d_call: NA; cdr3_aa: CASLGLPSSYNEQFF; cdr3_nt: TGTGCCAGCCTCGGACTGCCGAGCTCCTACAATGAGCAGTTCTTC
j_call: TRBJ1-6; v_call: TRBV19; clone_size: NA; d_call: NA; cdr3_aa: CASSAYLRQGSPLHF; cdr3_nt: TGTGCCAGTAGTGCCTATTTGCGTCAAGGTTCACCCCTCCACTTT
j_call: TRBJ2-4; v_call: TRBV25-1; clone_size: few; d_call: NA; cdr3_aa: CASSELFGVGNIPYF; cdr3_nt: NA
j_call: TRBJ2-2; v_call: TRBV12-3/TRBV12-4; clone_size: few; d_call: NA; cdr3_aa: CASRPHRGGEFPNTGELFF; cdr3_nt: TGTGCCAGCAGACCCCATAGGGGGGGCGAGTTTCCGAACACCGGGGAGCTGTTTTTT
j_call: TRBJ2-7; v_call: TRBV24-1; clone_size: once; d_call: NA; cdr3_aa: CATSEGYEQYF; cdr3_nt: TGTGCCACCAGTGAAGGATACGAGCAGTACTTC
j_call: TRBJ2-7; v_call: TRBV7-3; clone_size: NA; d_call: TRBD2; cdr3_aa: CASSLGTSGRGEQYF; cdr3_nt: TGTGCCAGCAGCCTCGGGACTAGCGGGAGAGGGGAGCAGTACTTC
j_call: TRBJ1-2; v_call: TRBV20-1; clone_size: NA; d_call: NA; cdr3_aa: CSAQGGYGYTF; cdr3_nt: TGCAGCGCTCAAGGGGGCTATGGCTACACCTTC
j_call: TRBJ2-3; v_call: TRBV24-1; clone_size: NA; d_call: TRBD2; cdr3_aa: CATSDWTSGITDTQYF; cdr3_nt: TGTGCCACCAGTGATTGGACTAGCGGGATCACAGATACGCAGTATTTT
j_call: TRBJ1-2; v_call: TRBV29-1; clone_size: NA; d_call: TRBD1; cdr3_aa: CSGLGVTGDYGYTF; cdr3_nt: TGCAGCGGACTAGGGGTCACAGGGGACTATGGCTACACCTTC
j_call: TRBJ2-7; v_call: TRBV7-2; clone_size: NA; d_call: NA; cdr3_aa: CASSSFTEPTYEQYF; cdr3_nt: TGTGCCAGCAGCTCCTTCACGGAGCCCACCTACGAGCAGTACTTC
j_call: TRBJ1-1; v_call: TRBV10-3; clone_size: NA; d_call: NA; cdr3_aa: CAIRQYGEAFF; cdr3_nt: TGTGCCATCAGGCAGTACGGTGAAGCTTTCTTT
j_call: TRBJ2-5; v_call: TRBV7-9; clone_size: NA; d_call: TRBD2; cdr3_aa: CASSLVAGGEETQYF; cdr3_nt: TGTGCCAGCAGCTTAGTAGCGGGGGGGGAGGAGACCCAGTACTTC
j_call: TRBJ2-2; v_call: TRBV9; clone_size: once; d_call: NA; cdr3_aa: CASSVEGATGELFF; cdr3_nt: TGTGCCAGCAGCGTAGAGGGTGCCACCGGGGAGCTGTTTTTT
j_call: TRBJ1-2; v_call: TRBV14; clone_size: NA; d_call: NA; cdr3_aa: CASSQGGDSNYGYTF; cdr3_nt: TGTGCCAGCAGCCAAGGGGGAGACAGTAACTATGGCTACACCTTC